This T cell receptor (beta chain) was profiled in a study of glioma-infiltrating T cells after dendritic cell vaccination (dated by TCRdb to 2016 to 2017). Notes on the research overall: The cohort comprised around 15 glioblastoma patients from Phase I and II dendritic cell vaccination trials, 9 newly diagnosed and 6 with recurrent disease. Between about 2002 and 2013, the patients were given dendritic cell vaccination pulsed with autologous tumor lysate. To make the vaccine, monocyte-derived dendritic cells were cultured for under eight days with IL-4 and GM-CSF and then pulsed overnight with autologous tumor lysate. Each patient got three intradermal injections of the dendritic cell vaccine, spaced at biweekly intervals, in the arm below the axilla. Tumor-infiltrating lymphocyte content was quantified and tumor and blood repertoires were compared in dendritic cell-vaccinated glioblastoma patients by deep sequencing of TCR beta CDR3 regions. Survival after dendritic cell vaccination was correlated with TCR sequencing metrics, including TIL content and tumor-blood repertoire overlap.

TCRB CDR3 regions were amplified from roughly 1.8 ug genomic DNA, or all available DNA if less, using the immunoSEQ assay. For multiplex PCR, 60 forward primers for TCR V beta segments and 13 reverse primers for J beta segments were used. Synthetic control templates were spiked into each sample at limiting dilution to estimate reads per starting template. Reads of 87 bp were generated by sequencing on the Illumina HiSeq System. In the original analysis: To remove PCR and sequencing errors, closely related sequences were merged with a nearest neighbor algorithm. TCR overlap was defined as the percentage of unique tumor TCR beta sequences that were also found in the peripheral blood of the same patient. The source is immuneACCESS, and TCRdb retained only in-frame sequences with V and J called. Part of the clones is not carried over; for the studies checked, unresolved V genes explain less than half of this, and the remainder is unexplained. D and trimming come from the DNA, and the V and J calls and clone size come from that table. The sample records some 70,000 clones, roughly four fifths of which are singletons. 9% to 10% of the sample rests with the top ten.

Patients were selected for having adequate residual fresh-frozen tumor tissue and more than two years of available survival data. Molecular status otherwise varied across the glioblastoma patients, but none of them carried an isocitrate dehydrogenase mutation. PBMC were collected before vaccination, two weeks after the third vaccination, and at tumor progression if progression occurred. Genomic DNA was extracted with the Qiagen DNeasy Blood extraction Kit. V drops 3 bases and J drops 8 bases, leaving 11 bases in between. Via the germline V gene (reference sequence), CDR1 is LNHDA and CDR2 SQIVND. The CDR3 starts with the cysteine, ends with the phenylalanine, and has 13 residues. The DNA shown is the 39-base CDR3, in frame from base 1. Study-wide findings and limitations: Longer time to progression and overall survival after dendritic cell vaccination were predicted by higher estimated pretreatment TIL content. The cohort was small and heterogeneous, and full blood and tumor sets were available for few patients, with initial-recurrent tumor pairs available for even fewer patients. The TCR overlap response model with three groups was called speculative and said to need prospective validation. TCR clonality showed no direct relationship with survival, which suggests that a diverse polyclonal response may be important.

A remark on this clone: It has no known antigen specificity. Base qualities are not at hand, and no much larger clone is one base apart.

The specimen comprised blood, sampled before dendritic cell vaccination. The sequence is built from TRBV19 and TRBJ2-1; matching of 7 bases hints at TRBD2 as the D gene. The sequence derives from a human donor with glioblastoma. The DNA sequence is TGTGCCAGTAGTATTCGCGGGGGCGATGAGCAGTTCTTC. This encodes CASSIRGGDEQFF.